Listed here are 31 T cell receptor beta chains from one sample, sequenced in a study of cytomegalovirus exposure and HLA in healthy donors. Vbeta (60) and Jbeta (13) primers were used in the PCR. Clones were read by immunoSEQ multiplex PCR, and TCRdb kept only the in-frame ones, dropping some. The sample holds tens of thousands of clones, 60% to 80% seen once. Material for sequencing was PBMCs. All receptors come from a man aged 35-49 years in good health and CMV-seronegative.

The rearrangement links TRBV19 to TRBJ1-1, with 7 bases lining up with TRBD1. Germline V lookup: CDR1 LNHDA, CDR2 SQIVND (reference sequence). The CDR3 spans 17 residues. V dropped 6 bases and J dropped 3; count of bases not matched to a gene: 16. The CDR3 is CASSVSLRGPGDTEAFF. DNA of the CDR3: TGTGCCAGTAGCGTCTCCTTGAGGGGGCCGGGGGACACTGAAGCTTTCTTT.

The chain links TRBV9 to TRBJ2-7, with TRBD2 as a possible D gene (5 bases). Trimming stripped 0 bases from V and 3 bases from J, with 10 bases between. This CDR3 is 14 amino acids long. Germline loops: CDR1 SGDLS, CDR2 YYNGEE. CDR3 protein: CASSVGSGNYEQYF. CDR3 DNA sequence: TGTGCCAGCAGCGTAGGATCGGGGAACTACGAGCAGTACTTC. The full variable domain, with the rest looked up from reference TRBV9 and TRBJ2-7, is DSGVTQTPKHLITATGQRVTLRCSPRSGDLSVYWYQQSLDQGLQFLIQYYNGEERAKGNILERFSAQQFPDLHSELNLSSLELGDSALYFCASSVGSGNYEQYFGPGTRLTVT.

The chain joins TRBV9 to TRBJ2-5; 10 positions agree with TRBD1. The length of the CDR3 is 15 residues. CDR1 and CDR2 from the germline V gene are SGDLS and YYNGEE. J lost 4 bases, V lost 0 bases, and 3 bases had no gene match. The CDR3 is CASSVAGTGAETQYF. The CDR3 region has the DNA TGTGCCAGCAGCGTAGCCGGGACAGGGGCAGAGACCCAGTACTTC. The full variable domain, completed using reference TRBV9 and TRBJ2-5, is DSGVTQTPKHLITATGQRVTLRCSPRSGDLSVYWYQQSLDQGLQFLIQYYNGEERAKGNILERFSAQQFPDLHSELNLSSLELGDSALYFCASSVAGTGAETQYFGPGTRLLVL.

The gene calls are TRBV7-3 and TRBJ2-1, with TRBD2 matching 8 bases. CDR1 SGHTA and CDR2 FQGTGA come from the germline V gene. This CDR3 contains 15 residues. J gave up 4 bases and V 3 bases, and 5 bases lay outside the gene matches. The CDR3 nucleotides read TGTGCCAGCAGCTTTGTCCTAGCGGGTTACAATGAGCAGTTCTTC. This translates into CASSFVLAGYNEQFF.

DNA for the CDR3: TGTGCCAGTAGTATGGCGTATCAAGGACAAAACTATGGCTACACCTTC. Protein: CASSMAYQGQNYGYTF. The chain combines TRBV19 with TRBJ1-2, with D possibly matching TRBD1 (5 bases). Germline V CDR1 and CDR2: LNHDA, SQIVND (reference sequence). This CDR3 spans 16 amino acids. Trimming removed 3 bases from V and 2 bases from J, with 16 bases in between.

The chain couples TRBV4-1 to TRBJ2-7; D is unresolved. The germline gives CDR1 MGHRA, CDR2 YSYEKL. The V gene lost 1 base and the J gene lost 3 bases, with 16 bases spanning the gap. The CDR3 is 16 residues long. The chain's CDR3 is CASSQGAERPNYEQYF. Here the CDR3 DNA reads TGCGCCAGCAGCCAAGGGGCAGAACGGCCTAACTACGAGCAGTACTTC.

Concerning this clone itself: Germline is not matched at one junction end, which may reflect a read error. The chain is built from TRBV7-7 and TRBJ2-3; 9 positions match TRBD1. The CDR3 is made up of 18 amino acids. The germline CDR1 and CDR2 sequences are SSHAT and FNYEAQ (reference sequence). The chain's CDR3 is CASSLVHSGTGRGGTQYF. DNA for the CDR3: TGTGCTAGCAGCTTGGTTCATTCCGGGACAGGGAGGGGAGGTACGCAGTATTTT. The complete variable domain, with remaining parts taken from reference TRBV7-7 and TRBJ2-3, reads GAGVSQSPRYKVTKRGQDVTLRCDPISSHATLYWYQQALGQGPEFLTYFNYEAQPDKSGLPSDRFSAERPEGSISTLTIQRTEQRDSAMYRCASSLVHSGTGRGGTQYFGPGTRLTVL.

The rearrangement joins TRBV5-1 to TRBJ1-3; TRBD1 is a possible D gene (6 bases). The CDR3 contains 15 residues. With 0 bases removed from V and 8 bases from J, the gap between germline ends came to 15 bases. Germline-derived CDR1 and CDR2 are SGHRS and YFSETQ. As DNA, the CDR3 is TGCGCCAGCAGCTTGGATGGACAGTCCGGAGACACCATATATTTT. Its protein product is CASSLDGQSGDTIYF. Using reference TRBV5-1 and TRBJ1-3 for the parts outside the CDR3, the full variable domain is KAGVTQTPRYLIKTRGQQVTLSCSPISGHRSVSWYQQTPGQGLQFLFEYFSETQRNKGNFPGRFSGRQFSNSRSEMNVSTLELGDSALYLCASSLDGQSGDTIYFGEGSWLTVV.

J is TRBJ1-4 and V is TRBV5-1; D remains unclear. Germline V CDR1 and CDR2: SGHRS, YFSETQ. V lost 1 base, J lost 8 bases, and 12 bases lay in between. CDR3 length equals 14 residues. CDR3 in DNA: TGCGCCAGCAGCTTGAACCCGCCACAGGAAAAACTGTTTTTT. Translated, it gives CASSLNPPQEKLFF.

In DNA, the CDR3 is TGTGCCATCAGTGAGGCGGGGAGGGGCACTGAAGCTTTCTTT. Its translation: CAISEAGRGTEAFF. This sequence joins TRBV10-3 and TRBJ1-1; tentative D call: TRBD1 (5 bases). Trimming left V 2 bases short and J 4 bases short, with 11 bases between. Germline lookup yields CDR1 ENHRY and CDR2 SYGVKD. The CDR3 length is 14 residues.

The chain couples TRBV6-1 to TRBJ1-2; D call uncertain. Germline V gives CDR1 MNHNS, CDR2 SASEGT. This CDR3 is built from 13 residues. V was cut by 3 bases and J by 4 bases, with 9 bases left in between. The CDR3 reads CASSEAASYGYTF. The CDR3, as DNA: TGTGCCAGCAGTGAGGCCGCCTCCTATGGCTACACCTTC.

DNA for the CDR3: TGCAGCGTTTCCCCCGGGGGGAGCTCCTACGAGCAGTACTTC. It translates to CSVSPGGSSYEQYF. The chain is built from TRBV29-1 and TRBJ2-7, with 7 positions matching TRBD2. V lost 5 bases, J lost 0 bases, and 7 bases stayed unmatched. The CDR3 runs to 14 residues. Looked up from germline, CDR1 is SQVTM and CDR2 is ANQGSEA.

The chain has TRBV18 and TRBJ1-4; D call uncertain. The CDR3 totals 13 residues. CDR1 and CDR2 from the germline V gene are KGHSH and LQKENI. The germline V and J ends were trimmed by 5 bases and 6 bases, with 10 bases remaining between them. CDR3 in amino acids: CASSAGFDEKLFF. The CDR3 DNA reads TGTGCCAGCTCAGCCGGGTTTGATGAAAAACTGTTTTTT.

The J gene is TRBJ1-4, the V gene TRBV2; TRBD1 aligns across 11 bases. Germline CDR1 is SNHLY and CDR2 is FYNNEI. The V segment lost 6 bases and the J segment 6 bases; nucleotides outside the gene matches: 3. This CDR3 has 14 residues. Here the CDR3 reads CASRRGQGDEKLFF. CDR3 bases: TGTGCCAGCAGGCGGGGACAGGGGGATGAAAAACTGTTTTTT.

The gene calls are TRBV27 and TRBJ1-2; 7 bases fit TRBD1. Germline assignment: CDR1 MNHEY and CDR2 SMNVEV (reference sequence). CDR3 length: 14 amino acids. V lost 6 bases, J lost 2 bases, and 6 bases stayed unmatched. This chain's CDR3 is CASSPGQLNYGYTF. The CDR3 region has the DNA TGTGCCAGCAGCCCGGGACAGCTCAACTATGGCTACACCTTC.

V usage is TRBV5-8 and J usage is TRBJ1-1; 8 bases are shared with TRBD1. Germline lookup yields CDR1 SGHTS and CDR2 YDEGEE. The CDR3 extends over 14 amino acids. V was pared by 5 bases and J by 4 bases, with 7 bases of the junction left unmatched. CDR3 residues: CASRGDRLGTEAFF. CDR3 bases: TGTGCCAGCAGGGGGGACAGGTTAGGCACTGAAGCTTTCTTT. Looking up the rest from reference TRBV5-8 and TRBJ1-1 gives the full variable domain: EAGVTQSPTHLIKTRGQQATLRCSPISGHTSVYWYQQALGLGLQFLLWYDEGEERNRGNFPPRFSGRQFPNYSSELNVNALELEDSALYLCASRGDRLGTEAFFGQGTRLTVV.

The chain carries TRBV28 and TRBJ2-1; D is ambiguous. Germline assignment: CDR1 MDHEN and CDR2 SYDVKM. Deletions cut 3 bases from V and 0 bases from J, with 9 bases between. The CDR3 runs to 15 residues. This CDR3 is CASSFVYSSYNEQFF. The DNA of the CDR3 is TGTGCCAGCAGTTTTGTGTATAGCTCCTACAATGAGCAGTTCTTC.

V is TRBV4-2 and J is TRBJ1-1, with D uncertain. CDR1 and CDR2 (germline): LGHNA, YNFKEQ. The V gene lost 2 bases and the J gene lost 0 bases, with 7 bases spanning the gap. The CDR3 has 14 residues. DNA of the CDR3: TGTGCCAGCAGCCAACAGGTAGTGAACACTGAAGCTTTCTTT. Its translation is CASSQQVVNTEAFF.

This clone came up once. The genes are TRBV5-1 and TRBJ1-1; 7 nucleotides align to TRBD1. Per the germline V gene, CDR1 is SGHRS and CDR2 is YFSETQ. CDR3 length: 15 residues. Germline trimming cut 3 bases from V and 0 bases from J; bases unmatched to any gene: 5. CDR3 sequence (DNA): TGCGCCAGCAGCTCGGGACAGACCATGAACACTGAAGCTTTCTTT. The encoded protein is CASSSGQTMNTEAFF.

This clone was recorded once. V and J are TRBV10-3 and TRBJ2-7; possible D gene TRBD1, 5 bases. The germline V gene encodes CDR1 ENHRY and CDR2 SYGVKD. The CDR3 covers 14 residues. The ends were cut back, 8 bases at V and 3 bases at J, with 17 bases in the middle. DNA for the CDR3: TGTGCCATCTCCACGGACACCGGACGCTACGAGCAGTACTTC. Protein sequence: CAISTDTGRYEQYF.

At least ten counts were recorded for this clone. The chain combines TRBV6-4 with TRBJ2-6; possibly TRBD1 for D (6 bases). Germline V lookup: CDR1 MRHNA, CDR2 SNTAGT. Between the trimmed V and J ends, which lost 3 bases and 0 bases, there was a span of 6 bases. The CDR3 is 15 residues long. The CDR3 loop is CASSEDSSGANVLTF. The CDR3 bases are TGTGCCAGCAGTGAGGACAGCTCTGGGGCCAACGTCCTGACTTTC.

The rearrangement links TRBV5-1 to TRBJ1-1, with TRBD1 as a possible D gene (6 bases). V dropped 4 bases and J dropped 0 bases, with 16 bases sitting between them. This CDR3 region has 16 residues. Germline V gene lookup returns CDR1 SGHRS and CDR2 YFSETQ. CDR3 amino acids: CASSHPGEKVNTEAFF. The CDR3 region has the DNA TGCGCCAGCAGCCATCCAGGGGAAAAGGTGAACACTGAAGCTTTCTTT.

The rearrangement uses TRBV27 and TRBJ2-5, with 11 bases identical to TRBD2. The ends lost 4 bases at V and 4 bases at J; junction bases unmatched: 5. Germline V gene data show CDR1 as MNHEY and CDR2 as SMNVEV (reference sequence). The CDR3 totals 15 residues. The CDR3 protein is CASSSRLAGTETQYF. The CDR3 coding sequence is TGTGCCAGCAGTTCCAGACTAGCGGGGACAGAGACCCAGTACTTC.

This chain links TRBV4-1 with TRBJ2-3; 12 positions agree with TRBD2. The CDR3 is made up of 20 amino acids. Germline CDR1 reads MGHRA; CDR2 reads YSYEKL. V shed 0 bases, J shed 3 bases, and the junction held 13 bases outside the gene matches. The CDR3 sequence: CASSQDSPETSGSSTDTQYF. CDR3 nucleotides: TGCGCCAGCAGCCAAGATTCCCCTGAGACTAGCGGGAGTTCGACAGATACGCAGTATTTT.

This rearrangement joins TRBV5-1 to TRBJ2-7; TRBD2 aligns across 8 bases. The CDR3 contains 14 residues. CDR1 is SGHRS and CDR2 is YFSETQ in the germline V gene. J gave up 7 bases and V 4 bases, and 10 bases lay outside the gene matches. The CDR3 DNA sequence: TGCGCCAGCAGCCTTAGCGGGGACCTTAGGGAGCAGTACTTC. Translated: CASSLSGDLREQYF.

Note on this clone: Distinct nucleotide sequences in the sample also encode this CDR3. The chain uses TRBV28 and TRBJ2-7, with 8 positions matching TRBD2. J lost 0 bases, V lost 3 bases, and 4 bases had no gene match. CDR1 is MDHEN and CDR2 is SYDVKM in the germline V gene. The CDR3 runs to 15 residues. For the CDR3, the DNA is TGTGCCAGCAGTTTGGAGCGGGGGAGCTCCTACGAGCAGTACTTC. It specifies CASSLERGSSYEQYF.

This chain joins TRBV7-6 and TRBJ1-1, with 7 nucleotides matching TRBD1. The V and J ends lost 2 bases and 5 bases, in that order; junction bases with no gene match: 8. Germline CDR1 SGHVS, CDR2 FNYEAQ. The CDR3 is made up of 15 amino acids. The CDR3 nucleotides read TGTGCCAGCAGCTTATTAGGGGCAGGGGGAACTGAAGCTTTCTTT. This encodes CASSLLGAGGTEAFF.

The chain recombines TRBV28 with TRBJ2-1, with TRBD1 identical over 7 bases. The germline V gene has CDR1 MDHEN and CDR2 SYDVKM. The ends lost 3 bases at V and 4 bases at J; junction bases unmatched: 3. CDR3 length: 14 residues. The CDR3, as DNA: TGTGCCAGCAGTTTCGAGACAGGGTACAATGAGCAGTTCTTC. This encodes CASSFETGYNEQFF.

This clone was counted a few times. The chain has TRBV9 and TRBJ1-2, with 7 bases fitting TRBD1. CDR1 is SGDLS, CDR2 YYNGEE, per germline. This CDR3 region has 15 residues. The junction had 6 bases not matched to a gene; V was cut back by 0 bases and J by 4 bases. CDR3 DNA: TGTGCCAGCAGCGTAGGTGACAGGGTGAGCTATGGCTACACCTTC. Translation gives CASSVGDRVSYGYTF.

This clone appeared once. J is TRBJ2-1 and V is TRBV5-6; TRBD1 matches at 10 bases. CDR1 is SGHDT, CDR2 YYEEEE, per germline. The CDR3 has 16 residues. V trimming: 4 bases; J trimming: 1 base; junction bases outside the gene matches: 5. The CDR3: CASSLRGQGSYNEQFF. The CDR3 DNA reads TGTGCCAGCAGCCTCAGGGGACAGGGGTCCTACAATGAGCAGTTCTTC.

In DNA form, the CDR3 reads TGTGCCAGCAGTGAAAGAATTAACACAGGGCGTGGGTCGCCCCAGCATTTT. Its protein is CASSERINTGRGSPQHF. The chain carries TRBV6-1 and TRBJ1-5; D is possibly TRBD1 (6 bases). The CDR3 has 17 amino acids. Germline CDR1 reads MNHNS; CDR2 reads SASEGT. Deletions cut 2 bases from V and 9 bases from J, with 23 bases between.